This T cell receptor beta chain was sequenced in a study of T cell responses to AZD1222 COVID-19 vaccine. CDR3 length: 12 residues. The V gene end was trimmed by 6 bases and the J gene end by 6 bases; junction bases not matched to a gene: 4. CDR1 SGHAT and CDR2 FQDESV come from the germline V gene (reference sequence). This table comes from immunoSEQ multiplex PCR, and its TCRdb copy is limited to in-frame clones, with some not included. Here the sample spans approximately 70,000 clones, about nine tenths being singletons. This chain links TRBV11-1 with TRBJ2-7; 8 bases are shared with TRBD1. The clonotype originates from an adult in good health. The sample here was peripheral blood, taken on day 0 of AZD1222 vaccination. CDR3 DNA: TGTGCCAGCAGTCCGGACAGGGTCGAGCAGTACTTC. It specifies CASSPDRVEQYF.